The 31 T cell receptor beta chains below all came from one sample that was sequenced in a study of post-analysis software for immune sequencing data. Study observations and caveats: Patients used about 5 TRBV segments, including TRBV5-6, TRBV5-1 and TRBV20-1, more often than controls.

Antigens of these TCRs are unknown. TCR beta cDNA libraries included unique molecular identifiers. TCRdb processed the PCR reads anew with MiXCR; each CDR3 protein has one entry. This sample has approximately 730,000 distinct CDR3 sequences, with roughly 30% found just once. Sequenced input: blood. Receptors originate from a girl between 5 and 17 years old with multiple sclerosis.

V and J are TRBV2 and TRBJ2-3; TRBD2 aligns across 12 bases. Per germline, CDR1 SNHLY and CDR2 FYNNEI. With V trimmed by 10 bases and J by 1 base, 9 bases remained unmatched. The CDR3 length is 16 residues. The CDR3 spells CANKPTSGRGTDTQYF. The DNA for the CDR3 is TGTGCCAACAAACCGACTAGCGGGAGAGGCACAGATACGCAGTATTTT. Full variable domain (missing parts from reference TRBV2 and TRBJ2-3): EPEVTQTPSHQVTQMGQEVILRCVPISNHLYFYWYRQILGQKVEFLVSFYNNEISEKSEIFDDQFSVERPDGSNFTLKIRSTKLEDSAMYFCANKPTSGRGTDTQYFGPGTRLTVL.

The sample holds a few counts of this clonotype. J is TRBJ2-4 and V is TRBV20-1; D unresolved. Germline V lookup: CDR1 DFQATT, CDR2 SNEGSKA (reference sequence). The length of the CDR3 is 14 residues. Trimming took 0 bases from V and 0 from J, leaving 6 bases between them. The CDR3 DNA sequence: TGCAGTGCTAGAGAAACGTTAGCCAAAAACATTCAGTACTTC. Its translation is CSARETLAKNIQYF.

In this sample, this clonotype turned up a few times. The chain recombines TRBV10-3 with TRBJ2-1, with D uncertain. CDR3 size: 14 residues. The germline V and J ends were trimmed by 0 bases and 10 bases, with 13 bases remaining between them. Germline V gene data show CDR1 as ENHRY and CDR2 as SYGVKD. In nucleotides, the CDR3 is TGTGCCATCAGTGAGTCGCCTTTTCCTAGGGAGCAGTTCTTC. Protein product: CAISESPFPREQFF.

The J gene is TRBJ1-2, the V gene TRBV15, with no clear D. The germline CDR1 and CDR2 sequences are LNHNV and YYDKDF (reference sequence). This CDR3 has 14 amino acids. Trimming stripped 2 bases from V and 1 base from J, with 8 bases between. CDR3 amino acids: CATSRRGSNYGYTF. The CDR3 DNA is TGTGCCACCAGCAGAAGAGGTAGTAACTATGGCTACACCTTC.

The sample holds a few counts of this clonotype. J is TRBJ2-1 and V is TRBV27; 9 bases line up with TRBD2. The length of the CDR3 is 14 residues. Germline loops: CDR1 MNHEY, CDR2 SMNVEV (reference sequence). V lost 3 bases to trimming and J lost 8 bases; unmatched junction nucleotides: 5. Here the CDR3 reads CASSFAGGPHEQFF. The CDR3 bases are TGTGCCAGCAGTTTTGCGGGAGGGCCCCATGAGCAGTTCTTC.

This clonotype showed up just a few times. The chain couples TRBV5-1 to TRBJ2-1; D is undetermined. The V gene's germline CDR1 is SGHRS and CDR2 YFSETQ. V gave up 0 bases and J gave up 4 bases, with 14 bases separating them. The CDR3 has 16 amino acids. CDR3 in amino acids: CASSLEMLAAYNEQFF. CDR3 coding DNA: TGCGCCAGCAGCTTGGAGATGCTGGCCGCTTACAATGAGCAGTTCTTC.

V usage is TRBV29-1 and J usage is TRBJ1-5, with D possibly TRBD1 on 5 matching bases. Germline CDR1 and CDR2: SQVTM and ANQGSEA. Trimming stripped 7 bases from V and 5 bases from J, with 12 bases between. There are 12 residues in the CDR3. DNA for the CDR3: TGCAGCGCCTCGGGAGGGGATCAGCCCCAGCATTTT. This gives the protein CSASGGDQPQHF.

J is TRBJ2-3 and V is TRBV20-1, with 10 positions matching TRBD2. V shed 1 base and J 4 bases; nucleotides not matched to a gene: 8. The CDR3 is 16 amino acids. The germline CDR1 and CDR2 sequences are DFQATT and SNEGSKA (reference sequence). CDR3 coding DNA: TGCAGTGCTAGAGTGGCACTAGCGGGAAGGGCAGATACGCAGTATTTT. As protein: CSARVALAGRADTQYF.

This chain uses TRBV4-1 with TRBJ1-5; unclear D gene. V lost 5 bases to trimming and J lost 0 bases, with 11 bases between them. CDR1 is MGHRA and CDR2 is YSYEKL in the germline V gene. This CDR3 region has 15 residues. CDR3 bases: TGCGCCAGCAGCTTATCTGGACTTAGCAATCAGCCCCAGCATTTT. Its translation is CASSLSGLSNQPQHF.

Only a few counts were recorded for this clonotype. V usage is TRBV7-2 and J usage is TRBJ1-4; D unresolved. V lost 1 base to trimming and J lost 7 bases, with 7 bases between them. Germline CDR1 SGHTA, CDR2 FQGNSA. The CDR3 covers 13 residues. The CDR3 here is CASSLGQPEKLFF. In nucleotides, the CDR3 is TGTGCCAGCAGCTTAGGCCAGCCTGAAAAACTGTTTTTT.

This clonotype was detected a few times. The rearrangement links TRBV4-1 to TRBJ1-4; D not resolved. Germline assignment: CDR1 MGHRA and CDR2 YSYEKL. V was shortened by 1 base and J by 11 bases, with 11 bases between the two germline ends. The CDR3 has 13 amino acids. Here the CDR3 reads CASSQVSDQKLFF. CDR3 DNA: TGCGCCAGCAGCCAAGTCTCAGACCAGAAACTGTTTTTT.

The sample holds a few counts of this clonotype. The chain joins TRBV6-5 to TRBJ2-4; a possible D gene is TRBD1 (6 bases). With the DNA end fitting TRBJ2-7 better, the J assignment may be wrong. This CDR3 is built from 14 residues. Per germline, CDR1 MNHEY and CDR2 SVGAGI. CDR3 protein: CASSPTQGLREQYF. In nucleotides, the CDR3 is TGTGCCAGCAGCCCTACCCAGGGGCTGCGCGAGCAGTACTTC.

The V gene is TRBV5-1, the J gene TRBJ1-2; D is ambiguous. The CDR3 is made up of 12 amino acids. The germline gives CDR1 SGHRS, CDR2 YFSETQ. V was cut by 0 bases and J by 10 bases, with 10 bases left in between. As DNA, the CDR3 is TGCGCCAGCAGCTTGGAGGGATTGGACTACACCTTC. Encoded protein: CASSLEGLDYTF.

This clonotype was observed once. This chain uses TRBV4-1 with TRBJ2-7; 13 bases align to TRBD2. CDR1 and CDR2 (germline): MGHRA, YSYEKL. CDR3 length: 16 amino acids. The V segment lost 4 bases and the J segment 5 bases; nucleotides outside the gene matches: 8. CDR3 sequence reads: CASSPLRTSGSHEQYF. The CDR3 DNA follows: TGCGCCAGCAGCCCACTAAGGACTAGCGGGAGCCACGAGCAGTACTTC.

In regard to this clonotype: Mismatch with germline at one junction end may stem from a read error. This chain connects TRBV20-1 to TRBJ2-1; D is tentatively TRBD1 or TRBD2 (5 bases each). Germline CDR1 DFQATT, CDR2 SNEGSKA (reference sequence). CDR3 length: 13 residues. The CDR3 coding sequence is TGCAGTACTAGAGTCGGGCAGGGCCGTGAGGAGTTCTTC. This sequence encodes CSTRVGQGREEFF.

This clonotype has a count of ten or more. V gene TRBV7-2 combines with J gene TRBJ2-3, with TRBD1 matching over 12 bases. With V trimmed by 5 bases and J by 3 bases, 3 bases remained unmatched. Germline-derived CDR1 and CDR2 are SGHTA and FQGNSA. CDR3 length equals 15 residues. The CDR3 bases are TGTGCCAGCAGCCGGGACAGGGGGCGTACAGATACGCAGTATTTT. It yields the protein CASSRDRGRTDTQYF. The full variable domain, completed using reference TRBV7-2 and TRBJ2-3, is GAGVSQSPSNKVTEKGKDVELRCDPISGHTALYWYRQSLGQGLEFLIYFQGNSAPDKSGLPSDRFSAERTGGSVSTLTIQRTQQEDSAVYLCASSRDRGRTDTQYFGPGTRLTVL.

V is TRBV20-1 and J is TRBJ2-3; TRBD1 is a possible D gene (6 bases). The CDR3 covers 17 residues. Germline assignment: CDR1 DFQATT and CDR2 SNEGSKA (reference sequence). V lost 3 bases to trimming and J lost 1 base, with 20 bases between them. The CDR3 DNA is TGCAGTGCTAGTAAGGACAGCAGGGAACTGGGCACAGATACGCAGTATTTT. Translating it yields CSASKDSRELGTDTQYF.

CDR3 sequence: CASSSIRKNTGELFF. The CDR3 DNA is TGCGCCAGCAGCTCGATCAGGAAAAACACCGGGGAGCTGTTTTTT. This chain connects TRBV5-1 to TRBJ2-2, with no clear D. This CDR3 contains 15 residues. Trimming shortened V by 3 bases and J by 2 bases, and 11 bases separated the two germline ends. Germline V gene data show CDR1 as SGHRS and CDR2 as YFSETQ.

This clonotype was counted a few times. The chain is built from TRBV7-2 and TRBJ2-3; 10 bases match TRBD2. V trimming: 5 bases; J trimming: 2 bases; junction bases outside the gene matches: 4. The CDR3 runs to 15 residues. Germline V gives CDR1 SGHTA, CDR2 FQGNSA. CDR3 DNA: TGTGCCAGCAGCGCAACTAGCGGGGACACAGATACGCAGTATTTT. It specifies CASSATSGDTDTQYF.

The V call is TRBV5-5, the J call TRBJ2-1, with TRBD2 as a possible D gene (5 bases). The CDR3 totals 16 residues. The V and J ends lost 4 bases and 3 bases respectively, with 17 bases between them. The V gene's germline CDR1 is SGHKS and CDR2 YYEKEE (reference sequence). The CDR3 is CASSRTAFGDYNEQFF. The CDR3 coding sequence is TGTGCCAGCAGCCGGACTGCCTTTGGAGACTACAATGAGCAGTTCTTC. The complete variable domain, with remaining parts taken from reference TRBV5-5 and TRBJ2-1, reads DAGVTQSPTHLIKTRGQQVTLRCSPISGHKSVSWYQQVLGQGPQFIFQYYEKEERGRGNFPDRFSARQFPNYSSELNVNALLLGDSALYLCASSRTAFGDYNEQFFGPGTRLTVL.

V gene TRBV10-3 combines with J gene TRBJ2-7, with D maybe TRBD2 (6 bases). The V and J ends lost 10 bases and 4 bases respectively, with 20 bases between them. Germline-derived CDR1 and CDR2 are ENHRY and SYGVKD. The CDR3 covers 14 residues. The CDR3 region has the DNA TGTGCCACGACCAGCGGGCCCCCAAAGTACGAGCAGTACTTC. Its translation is CATTSGPPKYEQYF.

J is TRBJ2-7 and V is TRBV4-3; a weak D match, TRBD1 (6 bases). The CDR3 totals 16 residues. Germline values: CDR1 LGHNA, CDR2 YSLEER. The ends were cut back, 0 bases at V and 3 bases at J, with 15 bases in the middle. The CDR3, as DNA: TGCGCCAGCAGCCAAGACCCTAGGACAGTTATCTACGAGCAGTACTTC. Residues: CASSQDPRTVIYEQYF.

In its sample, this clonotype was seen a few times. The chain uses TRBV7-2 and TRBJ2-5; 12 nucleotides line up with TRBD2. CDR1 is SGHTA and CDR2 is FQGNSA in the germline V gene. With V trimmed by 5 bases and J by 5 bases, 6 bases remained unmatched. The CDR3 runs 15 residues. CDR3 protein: CASSRRTSGMETQYF. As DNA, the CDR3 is TGTGCCAGCAGCCGTAGGACTAGCGGGATGGAGACCCAGTACTTC.

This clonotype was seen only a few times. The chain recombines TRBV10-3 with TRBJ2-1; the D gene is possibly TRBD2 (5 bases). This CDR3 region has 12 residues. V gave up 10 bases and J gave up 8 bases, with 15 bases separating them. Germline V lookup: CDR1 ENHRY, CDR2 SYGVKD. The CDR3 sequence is CASAAGVDEQFF. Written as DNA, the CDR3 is TGTGCCAGCGCCGCCGGGGTGGATGAGCAGTTCTTC.

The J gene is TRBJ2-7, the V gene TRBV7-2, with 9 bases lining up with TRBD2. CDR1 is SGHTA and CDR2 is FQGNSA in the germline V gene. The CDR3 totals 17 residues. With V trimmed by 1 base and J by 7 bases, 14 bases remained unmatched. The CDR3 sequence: CASSLGSQSGRHREQYF. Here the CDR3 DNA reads TGTGCCAGCAGCTTAGGATCCCAAAGCGGGAGGCATCGGGAGCAGTACTTC.

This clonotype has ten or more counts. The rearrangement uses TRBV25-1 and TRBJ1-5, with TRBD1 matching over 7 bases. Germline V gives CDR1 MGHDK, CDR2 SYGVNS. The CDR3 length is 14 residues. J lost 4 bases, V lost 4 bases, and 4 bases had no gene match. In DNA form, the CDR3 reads TGTGCCAGCAGTGCCCAGGGGGAAAATCAGCCCCAGCATTTT. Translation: CASSAQGENQPQHF.

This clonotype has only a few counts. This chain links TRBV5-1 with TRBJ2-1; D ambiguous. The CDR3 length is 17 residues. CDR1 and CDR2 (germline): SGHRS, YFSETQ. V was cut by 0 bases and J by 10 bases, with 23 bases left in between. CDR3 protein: CASSLVPGETPSSEQFF. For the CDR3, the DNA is TGCGCCAGCAGCTTGGTCCCCGGCGAGACCCCAAGTAGCGAGCAGTTCTTC.

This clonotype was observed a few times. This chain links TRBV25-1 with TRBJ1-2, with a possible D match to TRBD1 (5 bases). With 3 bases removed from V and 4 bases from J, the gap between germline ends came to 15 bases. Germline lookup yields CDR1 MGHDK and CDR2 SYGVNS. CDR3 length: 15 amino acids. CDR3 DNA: TGTGCCAGCAGTGACCCCGGTCGGGGGTCCTATGGCTACACCTTC. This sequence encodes CASSDPGRGSYGYTF.

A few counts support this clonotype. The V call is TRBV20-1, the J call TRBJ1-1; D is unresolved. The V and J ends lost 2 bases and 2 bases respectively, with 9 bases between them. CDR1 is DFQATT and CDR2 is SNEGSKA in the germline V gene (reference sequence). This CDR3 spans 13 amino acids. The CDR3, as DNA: TGCAGTGCTAGACAGGACGGAAACACTGAAGCTTTCTTT. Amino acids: CSARQDGNTEAFF.

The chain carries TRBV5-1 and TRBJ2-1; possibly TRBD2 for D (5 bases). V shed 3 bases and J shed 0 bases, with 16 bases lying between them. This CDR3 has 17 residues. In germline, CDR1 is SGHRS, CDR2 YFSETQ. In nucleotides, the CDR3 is TGCGCCAGCAGCTCGGACCGGCCTAGCACCTCCTACAATGAGCAGTTCTTC. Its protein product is CASSSDRPSTSYNEQFF.

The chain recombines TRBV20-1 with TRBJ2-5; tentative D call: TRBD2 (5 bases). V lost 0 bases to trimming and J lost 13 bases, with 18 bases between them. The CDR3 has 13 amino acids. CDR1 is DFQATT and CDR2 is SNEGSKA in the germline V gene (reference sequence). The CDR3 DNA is TGCAGTGCTAGAGACCCCATGGGGAGCGAGCGGTACTTC. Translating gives CSARDPMGSERYF.